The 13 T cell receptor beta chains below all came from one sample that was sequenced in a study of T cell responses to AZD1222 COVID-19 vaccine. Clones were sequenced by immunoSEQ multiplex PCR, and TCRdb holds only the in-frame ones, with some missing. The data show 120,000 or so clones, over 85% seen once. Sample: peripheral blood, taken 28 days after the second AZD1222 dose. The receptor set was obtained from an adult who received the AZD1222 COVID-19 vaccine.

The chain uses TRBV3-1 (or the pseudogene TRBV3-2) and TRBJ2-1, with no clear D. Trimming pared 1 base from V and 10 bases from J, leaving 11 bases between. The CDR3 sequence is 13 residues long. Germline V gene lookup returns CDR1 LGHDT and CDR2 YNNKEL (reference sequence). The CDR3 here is CASSQASAMEQFF. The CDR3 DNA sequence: TGTGCCAGCAGCCAAGCCTCCGCGATGGAGCAGTTCTTC.

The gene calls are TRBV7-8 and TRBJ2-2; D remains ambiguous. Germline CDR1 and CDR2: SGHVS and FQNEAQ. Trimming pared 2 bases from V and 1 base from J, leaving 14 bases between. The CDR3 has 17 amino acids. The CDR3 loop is CASSLFHPALNTGELFF. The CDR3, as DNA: TGTGCCAGCAGCTTATTTCACCCAGCTTTGAACACCGGGGAGCTGTTTTTT.

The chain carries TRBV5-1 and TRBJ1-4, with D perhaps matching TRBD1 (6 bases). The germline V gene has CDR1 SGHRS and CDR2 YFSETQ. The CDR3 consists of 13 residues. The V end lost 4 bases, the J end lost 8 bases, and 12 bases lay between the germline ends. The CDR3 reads CASSRGAKEKLFF. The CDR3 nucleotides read TGCGCCAGCAGCCGGGGGGCGAAGGAAAAACTGTTTTTT.

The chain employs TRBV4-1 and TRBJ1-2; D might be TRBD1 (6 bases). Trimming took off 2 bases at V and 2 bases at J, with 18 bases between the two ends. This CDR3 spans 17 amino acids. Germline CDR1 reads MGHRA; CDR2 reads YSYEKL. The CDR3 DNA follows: TGCGCCAGCAGCCAATTTTTCGTACAGGGCGGCAACTATGGCTACACCTTC. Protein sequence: CASSQFFVQGGNYGYTF.

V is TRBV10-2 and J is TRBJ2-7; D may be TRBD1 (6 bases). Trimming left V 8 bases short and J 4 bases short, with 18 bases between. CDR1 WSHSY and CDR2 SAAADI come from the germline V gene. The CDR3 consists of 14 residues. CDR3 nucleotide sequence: TGCGCCAGCGGTTTAACAGGGCCCATATACGAGCAGTACTTC. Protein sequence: CASGLTGPIYEQYF.

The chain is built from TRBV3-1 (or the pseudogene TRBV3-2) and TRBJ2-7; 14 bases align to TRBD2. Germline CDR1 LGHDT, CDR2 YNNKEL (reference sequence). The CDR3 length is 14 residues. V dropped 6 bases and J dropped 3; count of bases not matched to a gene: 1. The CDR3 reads CASRGTSGGYEQYF. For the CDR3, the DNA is TGTGCCAGCAGGGGGACTAGCGGGGGCTACGAGCAGTACTTC.

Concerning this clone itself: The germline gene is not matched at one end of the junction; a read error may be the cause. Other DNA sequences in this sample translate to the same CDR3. The CDR3 coding sequence is TGCAGCGTGGAAGACAGCTACGAGCAGTACTTC. As protein: CSVEDSYEQYF. The V and J genes are TRBV29-1 and TRBJ2-7; tentatively, D is TRBD1 (5 bases). The CDR3 runs 11 residues. Per the germline V gene, CDR1 is SQVTM and CDR2 is ANQGSEA.

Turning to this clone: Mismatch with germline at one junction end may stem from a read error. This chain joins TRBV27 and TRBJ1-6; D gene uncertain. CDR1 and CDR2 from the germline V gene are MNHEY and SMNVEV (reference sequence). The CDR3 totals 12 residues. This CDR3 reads CGVGAYNSPLHF. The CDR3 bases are TGCGGGGTCGGAGCATATAATTCACCCCTCCACTTT.

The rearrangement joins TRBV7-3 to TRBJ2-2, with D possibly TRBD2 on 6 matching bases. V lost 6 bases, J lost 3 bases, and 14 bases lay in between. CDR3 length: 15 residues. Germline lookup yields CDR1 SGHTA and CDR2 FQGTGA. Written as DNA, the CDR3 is TGTGCCAGCAGTACCGGGACTGGACACACCGGGGAGCTGTTTTTT. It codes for CASSTGTGHTGELFF.

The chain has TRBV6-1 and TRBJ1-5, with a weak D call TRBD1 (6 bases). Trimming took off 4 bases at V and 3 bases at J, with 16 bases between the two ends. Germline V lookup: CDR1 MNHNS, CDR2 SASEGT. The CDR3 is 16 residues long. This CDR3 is CASSGGLWGSNQPQHF. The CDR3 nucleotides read TGTGCCAGCAGTGGGGGGCTATGGGGGTCCAATCAGCCCCAGCATTTT.

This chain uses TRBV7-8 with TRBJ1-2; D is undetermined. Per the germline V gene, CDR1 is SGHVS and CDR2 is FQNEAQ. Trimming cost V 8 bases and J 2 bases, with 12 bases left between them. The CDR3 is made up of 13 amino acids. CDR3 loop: CASGAGLNYGYTF. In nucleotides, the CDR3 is TGTGCCAGCGGAGCCGGACTGAACTATGGCTACACCTTC.

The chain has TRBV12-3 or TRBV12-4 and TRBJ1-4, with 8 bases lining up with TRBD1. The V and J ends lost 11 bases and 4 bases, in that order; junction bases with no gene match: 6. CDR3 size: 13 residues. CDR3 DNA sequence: TGTGCCTCCAGACAGGGGTTTAATGAAAAACTGTTTTTT. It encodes CASRQGFNEKLFF.

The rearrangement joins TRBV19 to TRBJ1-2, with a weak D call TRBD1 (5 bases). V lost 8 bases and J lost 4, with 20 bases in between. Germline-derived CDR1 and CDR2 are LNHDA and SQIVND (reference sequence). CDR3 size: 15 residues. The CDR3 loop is CASPSTALTVYGYTF. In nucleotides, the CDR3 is TGTGCCAGTCCTTCGACAGCTCTGACCGTCTATGGCTACACCTTC.